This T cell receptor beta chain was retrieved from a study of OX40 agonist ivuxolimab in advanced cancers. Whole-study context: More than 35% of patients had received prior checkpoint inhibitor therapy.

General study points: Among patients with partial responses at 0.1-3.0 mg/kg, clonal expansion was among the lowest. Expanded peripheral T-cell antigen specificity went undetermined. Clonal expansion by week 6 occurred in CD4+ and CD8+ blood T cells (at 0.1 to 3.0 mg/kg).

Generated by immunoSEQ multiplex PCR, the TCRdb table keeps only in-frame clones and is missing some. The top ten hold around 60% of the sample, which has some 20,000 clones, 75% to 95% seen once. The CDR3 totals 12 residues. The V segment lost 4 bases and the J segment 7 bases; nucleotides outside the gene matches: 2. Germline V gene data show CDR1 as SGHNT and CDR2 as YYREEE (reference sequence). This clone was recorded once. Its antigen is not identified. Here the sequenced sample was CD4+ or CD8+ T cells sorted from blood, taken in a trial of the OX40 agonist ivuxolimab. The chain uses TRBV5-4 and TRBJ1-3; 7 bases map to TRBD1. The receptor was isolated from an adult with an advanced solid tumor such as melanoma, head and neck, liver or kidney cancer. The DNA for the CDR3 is TGTGCCAGCAGCCAGGGGGGGAACACCATATATTTT. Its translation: CASSQGGNTIYF.